The source of this T cell receptor (beta chain) is a study of blood T cell repertoires in COVID-19. Looking at the study overall: Specimens from acute and convalescent COVID-19 originated in the United States, Italy and Spain.

Study members were between roughly 18 and 100 years old and lived in 24 US regions. Categorization into cohorts depended on clinical history that participants reported. The length of the CDR3 is 14 residues. Trimming stripped 3 bases from V and 10 bases from J, with 13 bases between. Germline V gene sequence: CDR1 SEHNR, CDR2 FQNEAQ (reference sequence). Using immunoSEQ multiplex PCR, the repertoire was profiled, and TCRdb retains in-frame clones only, with some absent. Here the sample spans 390,000 or so clones, 85% to 90% being singletons. This TCR came from a woman in her 50s who had recovered from COVID-19. This rearrangement joins TRBV7-9 to TRBJ1-6, with D perhaps matching TRBD1 (5 bases). Sequencing was done on a sample of PBMCs or T cells enriched from blood (not recorded which). In DNA, the CDR3 is TGTGCCAGCAGCTTCGGGGGTTTACCATCACCCCTCCACTTT. Its protein product is CASSFGGLPSPLHF.